The clone carrying this T cell receptor beta chain occurred a few times. The sample comes from a study of response to subunit inactivated influenza vaccine. V lost 2 bases, J lost 5 bases, and 21 bases lay in between. The CDR3 has 17 amino acids. TCRdb used MiXCR to reprocess the RT-PCR reads, holding one entry per CDR3 protein. The sample has roughly 190,000 distinct CDR3 sequences; about 12% are singletons. This sample also appeared in a second study, on T cells expressing NK-cell markers. That report notes: Synthesis of TCR beta cDNA relied on 5'RACE template switching carrying UMIs. An anti-gamma-delta TCR antibody confined sorting to alpha-beta TCR T cells across several of the experiments. Questions lingered over whether expanded NKG2C+ T cell clones were HCMV-specific.

V usage is TRBV12-3 or TRBV12-4 and J usage is TRBJ2-5; tentatively, D is TRBD1 (6 bases). The clonotype comes from a man aged 45-65 years who received an inactivated influenza vaccine. The sample here was CD8+ T cells sorted from PBMCs, taken roughly 13 days after vaccination. The CDR3 sequence: CASSLMGAGVIGETQYF. The CDR3 bases are TGTGCCAGCAGTTTAATGGGGGCCGGGGTAATTGGGGAGACCCAGTACTTC.